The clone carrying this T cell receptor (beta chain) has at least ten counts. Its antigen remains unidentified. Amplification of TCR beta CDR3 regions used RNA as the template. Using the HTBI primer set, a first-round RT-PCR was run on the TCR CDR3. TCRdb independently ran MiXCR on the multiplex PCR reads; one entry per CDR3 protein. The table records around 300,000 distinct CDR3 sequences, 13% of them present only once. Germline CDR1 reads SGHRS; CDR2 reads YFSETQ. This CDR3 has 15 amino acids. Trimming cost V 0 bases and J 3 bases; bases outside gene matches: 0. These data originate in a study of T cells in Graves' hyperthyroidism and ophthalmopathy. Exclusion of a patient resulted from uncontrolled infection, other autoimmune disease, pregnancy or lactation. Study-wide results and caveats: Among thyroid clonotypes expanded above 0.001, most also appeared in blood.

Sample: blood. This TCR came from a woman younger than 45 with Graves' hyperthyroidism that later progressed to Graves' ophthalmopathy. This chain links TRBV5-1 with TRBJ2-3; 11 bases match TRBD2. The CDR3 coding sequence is TGCGCCAGCAGCTTGGCTAGCGGGAGGACAGATACGCAGTATTTT. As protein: CASSLASGRTDTQYF.